The present T cell receptor beta chain was sequenced within a study of control samples from healthy donors and cancer patients. Trimming left V 4 bases short and J 5 bases short, with 8 bases between. This CDR3 contains 13 residues. The method was immunoSEQ multiplex PCR; TCRdb's version includes in-frame clones alone and lacks a portion of them. The sample records 100,000 to 150,000 clones, about 90% being singletons. The origin of this receptor is a woman aged 50 to 60 in good health. The sample taken for sequencing was blood. The gene calls are TRBV12-3 or TRBV12-4 and TRBJ2-2; the D is unclear. The CDR3 loop is CASSSTQTGELFF. The CDR3 nucleotides read TGTGCCAGCAGTTCCACTCAAACCGGGGAGCTGTTTTTT.